This T cell receptor (beta chain) emerged from a study of PD-L1 blockade in urothelial cancer. For the study at large: Blood was analyzed 3 weeks (second dose) and 6 weeks after treatment start. Blood samples contained a median roughly 150,000 T cells.

V dropped 5 bases and J dropped 0 bases, with 11 bases sitting between them. Per the germline V gene, CDR1 is MNHEY and CDR2 is SVGAGI. The CDR3 contains 15 residues. Each PCR reaction had synthetic TCR analog templates spiked into it. Method: immunoSEQ multiplex PCR; TCRdb's copy keeps in-frame clones and lacks some. The table records tens of thousands of clones, more than 85% of them present only once. Time point specified: peripheral blood 6 weeks after treatment start. The material was PBMCs, obtained around atezolizumab (anti-PD-L1) treatment. The receptor comes from a woman of 80 years or more with urothelial cancer. The V call is TRBV6-5, the J call TRBJ1-5, with TRBD1 as a possible D gene (5 bases). CDR3 region: CASSATAHSNQPQHF. The CDR3 DNA follows: TGTGCCAGCAGTGCGACAGCCCATAGCAATCAGCCCCAGCATTTT.